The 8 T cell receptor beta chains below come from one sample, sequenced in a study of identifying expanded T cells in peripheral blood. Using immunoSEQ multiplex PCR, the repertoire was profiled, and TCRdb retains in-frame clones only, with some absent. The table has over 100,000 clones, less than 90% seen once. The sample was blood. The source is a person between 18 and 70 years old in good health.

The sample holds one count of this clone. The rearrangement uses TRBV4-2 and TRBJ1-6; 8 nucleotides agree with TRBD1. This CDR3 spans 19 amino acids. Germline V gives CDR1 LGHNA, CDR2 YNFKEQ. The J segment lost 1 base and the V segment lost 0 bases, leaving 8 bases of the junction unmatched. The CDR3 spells CASSQDRRQGTSYNSPLHF. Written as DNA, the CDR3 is TGTGCCAGCAGCCAAGATCGGAGACAGGGGACGTCCTATAATTCACCCCTCCACTTT.

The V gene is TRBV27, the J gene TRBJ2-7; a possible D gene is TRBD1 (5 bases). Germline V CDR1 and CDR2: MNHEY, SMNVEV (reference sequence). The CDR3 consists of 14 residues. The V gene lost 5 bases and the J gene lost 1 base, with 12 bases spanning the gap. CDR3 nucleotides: TGTGCCAGCAGTCCGAGACGGACATCCTACGAGCAGTACTTC. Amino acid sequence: CASSPRRTSYEQYF.

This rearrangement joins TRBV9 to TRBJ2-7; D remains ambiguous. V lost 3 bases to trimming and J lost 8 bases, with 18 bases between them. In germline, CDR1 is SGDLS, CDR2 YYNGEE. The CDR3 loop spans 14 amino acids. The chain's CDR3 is CASSEPTGPRKQYF. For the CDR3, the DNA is TGTGCCAGCAGCGAGCCAACCGGGCCCCGGAAGCAGTACTTC.

The CDR3, as DNA: TGTGCCAGCAGGCTAGCGGGAGGATACGAGCAGTACTTC. It yields the protein CASRLAGGYEQYF. This sequence joins TRBV2 and TRBJ2-7; TRBD2 matches 11 bases. CDR3 length equals 13 residues. The V gene end was trimmed by 6 bases and the J gene end by 4 bases; junction bases not matched to a gene: 2. Germline V gene data show CDR1 as SNHLY and CDR2 as FYNNEI.

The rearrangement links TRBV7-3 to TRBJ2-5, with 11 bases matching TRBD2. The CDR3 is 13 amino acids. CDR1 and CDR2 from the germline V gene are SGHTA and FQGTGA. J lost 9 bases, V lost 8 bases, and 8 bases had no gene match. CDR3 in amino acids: CASGLSGRGPQYF. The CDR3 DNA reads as TGTGCCAGCGGACTTAGCGGGAGGGGGCCCCAGTACTTC.

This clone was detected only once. CDR3 region: CASSLARTSGSGDEQFF. The CDR3, as DNA: TGCGCCAGCAGCTTGGCTCGGACTAGCGGGAGTGGAGATGAGCAGTTCTTC. The chain couples TRBV5-1 to TRBJ2-1; 13 positions match TRBD2. The CDR3 is 17 amino acids. The trim removed 0 bases at V and 8 bases at J, leaving 8 bases unmatched. Germline V gene sequence: CDR1 SGHRS, CDR2 YFSETQ.

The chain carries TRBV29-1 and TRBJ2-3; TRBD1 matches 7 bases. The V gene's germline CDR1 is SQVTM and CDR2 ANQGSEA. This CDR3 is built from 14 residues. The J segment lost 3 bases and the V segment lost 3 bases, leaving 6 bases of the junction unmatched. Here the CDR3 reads CSVDLMTGTDTQYF. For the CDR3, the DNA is TGCAGCGTTGATTTGATGACAGGGACAGATACGCAGTATTTT.

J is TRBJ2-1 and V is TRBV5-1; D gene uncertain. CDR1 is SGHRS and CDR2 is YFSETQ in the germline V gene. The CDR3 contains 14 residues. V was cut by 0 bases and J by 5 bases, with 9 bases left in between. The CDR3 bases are TGCGCCAGCAGCTTGGGTAGGTTACACAATGAGCAGTTCTTC. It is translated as CASSLGRLHNEQFF.